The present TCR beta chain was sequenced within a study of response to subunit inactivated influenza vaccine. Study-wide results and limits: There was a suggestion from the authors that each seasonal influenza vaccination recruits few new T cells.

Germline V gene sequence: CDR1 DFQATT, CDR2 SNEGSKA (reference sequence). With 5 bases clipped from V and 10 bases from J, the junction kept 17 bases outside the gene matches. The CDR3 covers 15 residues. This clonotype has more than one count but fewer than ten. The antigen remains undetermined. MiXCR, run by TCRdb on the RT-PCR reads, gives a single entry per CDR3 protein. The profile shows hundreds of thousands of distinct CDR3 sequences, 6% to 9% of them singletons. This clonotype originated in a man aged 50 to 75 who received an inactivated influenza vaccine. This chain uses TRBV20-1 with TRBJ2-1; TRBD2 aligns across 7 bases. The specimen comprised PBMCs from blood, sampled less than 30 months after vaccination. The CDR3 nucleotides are TGCAGTGCTTTTACCGGGACTACGTTTACTGAGGAGCAGTTCTTC. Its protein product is CSAFTGTTFTEEQFF.